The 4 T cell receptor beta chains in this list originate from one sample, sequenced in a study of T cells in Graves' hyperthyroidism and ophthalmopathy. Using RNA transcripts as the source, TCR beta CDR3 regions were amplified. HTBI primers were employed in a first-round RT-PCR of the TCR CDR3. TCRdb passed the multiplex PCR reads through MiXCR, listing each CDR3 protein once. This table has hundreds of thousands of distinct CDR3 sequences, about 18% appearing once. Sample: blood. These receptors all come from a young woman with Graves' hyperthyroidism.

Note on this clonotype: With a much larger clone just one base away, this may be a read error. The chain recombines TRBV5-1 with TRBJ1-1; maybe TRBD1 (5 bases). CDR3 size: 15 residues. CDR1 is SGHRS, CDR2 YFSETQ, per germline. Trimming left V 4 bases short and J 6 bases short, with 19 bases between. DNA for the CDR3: TGCGCCAGCAGCGGCCCCGGGACTCTGGGCTCTGAAGCTTTCTTT. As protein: CASSGPGTLGSEAFF.

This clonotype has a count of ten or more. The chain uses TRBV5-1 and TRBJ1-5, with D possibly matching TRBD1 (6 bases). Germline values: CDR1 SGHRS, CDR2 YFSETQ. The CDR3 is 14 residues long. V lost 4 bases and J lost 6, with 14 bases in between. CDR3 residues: CASSLRGGGQPQHF. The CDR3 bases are TGCGCCAGCAGCCTGCGAGGGGGAGGTCAGCCCCAGCATTTT.

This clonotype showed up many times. CDR3 nucleotide sequence: TGTGCCAGCACCCCGCGACTAGAGGTGACCCAGTACTTC. It translates to CASTPRLEVTQYF. The rearrangement uses TRBV6-1 and TRBJ2-5, with D possibly TRBD2 on 6 matching bases. Germline CDR1 is MNHNS and CDR2 is SASEGT. V lost 7 bases and J lost 7, with 16 bases in between. The CDR3 length is 13 residues.

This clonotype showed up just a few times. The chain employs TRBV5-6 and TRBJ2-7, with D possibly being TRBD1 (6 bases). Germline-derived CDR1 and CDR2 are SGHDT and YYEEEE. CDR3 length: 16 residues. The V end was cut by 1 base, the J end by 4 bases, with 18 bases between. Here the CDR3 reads CASSLMGHSMGYEQYF. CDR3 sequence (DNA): TGTGCCAGCAGCTTGATGGGACATTCGATGGGATACGAGCAGTACTTC. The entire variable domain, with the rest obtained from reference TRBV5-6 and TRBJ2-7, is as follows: DAGVTQSPTHLIKTRGQQVTLRCSPKSGHDTVSWYQQALGQGPQFIFQYYEEEERQRGNFPDRFSGHQFPNYSSELNVNALLLGDSALYLCASSLMGHSMGYEQYFGPGTRLTVT.